Below are 3 T cell receptor beta chains sequenced from a single sample in a study of blood T cells in healthy people across ages (dated by TCRdb to about 2015). The method behind the library was 5' RACE. Instrument used: Illumina HiSeq 2500. The second PCR ran for roughly 7 to 12 cycles and used a J-beta primer mix along with a sample-barcoded 5' primer. TCRdb handled the public reads itself, with Q25 trimming in fastp and clone calling in MiXCR, and kept productive beta chains. Each record represents a unique CDR3 protein, reported with the most common genes and DNA among its rows. This sample holds hundreds of thousands of distinct CDR3 sequences; approximately 30% were observed only once. The top ten hold about 15% of the sample. The source material was blood. These receptors were collected from an elderly woman in good health.

In its sample, this clonotype was seen many times. J is TRBJ2-7 and V is TRBV20-1; D is possibly TRBD2 (6 bases). The germline V gene encodes CDR1 DFQATT and CDR2 SNEGSKA (reference sequence). CDR3 length: 14 amino acids. For the CDR3, the DNA is TGCAGCCGGCTAGGGACTTCCTCGACCTACGAGCAGTACTTC. This encodes CSRLGTSSTYEQYF.

This clonotype showed up many times. The rearrangement uses TRBV7-2 and TRBJ2-5, with D perhaps TRBD1 (7 bases). This CDR3 has 18 amino acids. V shed 7 bases and J shed 2 bases, with 26 bases lying between them. CDR1 is SGHTA, CDR2 FQGNSA, per germline. This chain's CDR3 is CASTPPRQGGLGQETQYF. As DNA, the CDR3 is TGTGCCAGCACCCCCCCGCGACAGGGAGGTCTAGGGCAAGAGACCCAGTACTTC. The whole variable domain, filled in from reference TRBV7-2 and TRBJ2-5, reads GAGVSQSPSNKVTEKGKDVELRCDPISGHTALYWYRQSLGQGLEFLIYFQGNSAPDKSGLPSDRFSAERTGGSVSTLTIQRTQQEDSAVYLCASTPPRQGGLGQETQYFGPGTRLLVL.

This clonotype was counted ten times or more. V gene TRBV20-1 combines with J gene TRBJ1-2; maybe TRBD1 (5 bases). Deletions cut 5 bases from V and 4 bases from J, with 11 bases between. The length of the CDR3 is 12 residues. From germline, CDR1 is DFQATT and CDR2 SNEGSKA (reference sequence). Here the CDR3 reads CSAAGLAYGYTF. CDR3 nucleotide sequence: TGCAGTGCTGCAGGGCTAGCCTATGGCTACACCTTC.